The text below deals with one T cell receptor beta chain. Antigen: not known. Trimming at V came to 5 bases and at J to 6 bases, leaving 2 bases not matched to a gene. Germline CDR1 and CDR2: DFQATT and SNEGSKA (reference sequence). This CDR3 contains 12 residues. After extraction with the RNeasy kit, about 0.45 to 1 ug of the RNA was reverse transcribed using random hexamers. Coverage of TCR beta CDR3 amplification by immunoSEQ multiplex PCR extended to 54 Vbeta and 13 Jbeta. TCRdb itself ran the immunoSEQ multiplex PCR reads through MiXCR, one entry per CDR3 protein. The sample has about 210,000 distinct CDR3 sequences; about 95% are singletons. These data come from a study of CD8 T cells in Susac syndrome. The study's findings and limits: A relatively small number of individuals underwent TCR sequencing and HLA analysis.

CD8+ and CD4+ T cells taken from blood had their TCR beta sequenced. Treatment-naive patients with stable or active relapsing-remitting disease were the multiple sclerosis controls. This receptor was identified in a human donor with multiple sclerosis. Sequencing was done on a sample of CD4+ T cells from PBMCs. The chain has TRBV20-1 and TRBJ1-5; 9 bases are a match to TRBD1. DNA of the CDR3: TGCAGTGCTGGGACAGGGAGTCAGCCCCAGCATTTT. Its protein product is CSAGTGSQPQHF.